This TCR beta chain was identified in a study of blood T cell repertoires in COVID-19. Germline V gives CDR1 SEHNR, CDR2 FQNEAQ (reference sequence). CDR3 size: 15 residues. The V end lost 5 bases, the J end lost 5 bases, and 13 bases lay between the germline ends. Under the authors' procedure: Reference gene primer amplification gave nucleated cell count estimates. The assay was immunoSEQ multiplex PCR, and TCRdb's table has in-frame clones only and misses some. The D gene and trimming were derived from the DNA, and the V and J assignments and clone size from that table. The table records 120,000 to 150,000 clones, roughly nine tenths of them present only once.

This chain links TRBV7-9 with TRBJ1-6, with D unresolved. The sample taken for sequencing was peripheral blood. This clonotype was obtained from a man aged 18 to 30 with COVID-19, enrolled during active disease. The CDR3 region is CASSPRRGDNSPLHF. DNA for the CDR3: TGTGCCAGCAGCCCCCGACGCGGAGATAATTCACCCCTCCACTTT.